A single sample gave rise to the 31 T cell receptor beta chains below, sequenced in a study of Graves' ophthalmopathy and Graves' hyperthyroidism. Amplification targeted the TCR beta CDR3 regions, with RNA transcripts as the source material. Investigators did first-round RT-PCR with HTBI primers, then second-round multiplex PCR. Via MiXCR, TCRdb re-called the multiplex PCR reads, giving one row per CDR3 protein. The sample lists almost 400,000 distinct CDR3 sequences; approximately 20% were seen once. The sample comprised peripheral blood. These receptors came from a woman aged 18-35 years with Graves' ophthalmopathy.

In this sample, this clonotype turned up many times. The chain couples TRBV28 to TRBJ2-7; 11 positions agree with TRBD1. The CDR3 extends over 13 amino acids. V shed 6 bases, J shed 3 bases, and the junction held 1 base outside the gene matches. The germline gives CDR1 MDHEN, CDR2 SYDVKM. The CDR3: CASRGTGGYEQYF. The CDR3 DNA follows: TGTGCCAGCAGGGGGACAGGGGGCTACGAGCAGTACTTC.

This clonotype occurred many times. This chain links TRBV28 with TRBJ2-2; D remains unclear. Germline V gene sequence: CDR1 MDHEN, CDR2 SYDVKM. V shed 7 bases and J shed 6 bases, with 15 bases lying between them. This CDR3 is 14 amino acids long. Here the CDR3 reads CASTRLDLSGELFF. The CDR3 DNA is TGTGCCAGCACACGACTGGATCTCTCCGGGGAGCTGTTTTTT.

This clonotype was found many times. The chain links TRBV7-3 to TRBJ1-1; the match to TRBD1 covers 8 bases. This CDR3 has 17 residues. Trimming took 6 bases from V and 4 from J; bases not matched to a gene: 16. Per the germline V gene, CDR1 is SGHTA and CDR2 is FQGTGA. In DNA, the CDR3 is TGTGCCAGCAGTTTTACCCCGGGGGCAGGGGGCACCACTGAAGCTTTCTTT. Translation: CASSFTPGAGGTTEAFF. Full variable domain (rest looked up from reference TRBV7-3 and TRBJ1-1): GAGVSQTPSNKVTEKGKYVELRCDPISGHTALYWYRQSLGQGPEFLIYFQGTGAADDSGLPNDRFFAVRPEGSVSTLKIQRTERGDSAVYLCASSFTPGAGGTTEAFFGQGTRLTVV.

This clonotype was picked up many times. This chain uses TRBV5-5 with TRBJ1-5, with D tentatively TRBD1 (6 bases). V was pared by 1 base and J by 0 bases, with 14 bases between. The germline CDR1 and CDR2 sequences are SGHKS and YYEKEE (reference sequence). The length of the CDR3 is 17 residues. The CDR3 protein is CASSLTGFEGSNQPQHF. The CDR3 DNA reads TGTGCCAGCAGCTTGACAGGGTTCGAAGGTAGCAATCAGCCCCAGCATTTT.

This clonotype was detected ten times or more. V usage is TRBV28 and J usage is TRBJ1-5, with D possibly being TRBD1 (6 bases). V lost 5 bases and J lost 1, with 12 bases in between. This CDR3 has 15 residues. The germline CDR1 and CDR2 sequences are MDHEN and SYDVKM. The CDR3 DNA sequence: TGTGCCAGCAGTCGGGGGGCGGGGAGCAATCAGCCCCAGCATTTT. Protein product: CASSRGAGSNQPQHF.

With respect to this clonotype: One end of the junction varies from germline; a read error may be responsible. The V and J genes are TRBV7-3 and TRBJ2-2; D is perhaps TRBD1 or TRBD2 (5 bases each). Germline CDR1 reads SGHTA; CDR2 reads FQGTGA. This CDR3 is built from 14 residues. In DNA, the CDR3 is TGTGCCAGCAGCCCAATGGGGGATTTAGTGCGTTTGATTTTT. Protein product: CASSPMGDLVRLIF. Supplemented by reference TRBV7-3 and TRBJ2-2, the full variable domain reads GAGVSQTPSNKVTEKGKYVELRCDPISGHTALYWYRQSLGQGPEFLIYFQGTGAADDSGLPNDRFFAVRPEGSVSTLKIQRTERGDSAVYLCASSPMGDLVRLIFGEGSRLTVL.

This clonotype was picked up many times. The V gene is TRBV28, the J gene TRBJ1-1; unclear D gene. The CDR3 has 13 residues. Trimming took off 3 bases at V and 5 bases at J, with 10 bases between the two ends. Germline V gene sequence: CDR1 MDHEN, CDR2 SYDVKM. The CDR3 DNA follows: TGTGCCAGCAGTTTTGGGATGAGGACTGAAGCTTTCTTT. Its translation is CASSFGMRTEAFF.

This clonotype showed up many times. V and J are TRBV3-1 and TRBJ1-1; no definite D call. Germline CDR1 reads LGHDT; CDR2 reads YNNKEL (reference sequence). Trimming shortened V by 2 bases and J by 2 bases, and 6 bases separated the two germline ends. The CDR3 sequence is 13 residues long. The CDR3 loop reads CASSQNLNTEAFF. CDR3 bases: TGTGCCAGCAGCCAAAATCTAAACACTGAAGCTTTCTTT.

This clonotype appeared many times. This chain connects TRBV5-1 to TRBJ1-1; perhaps TRBD1 as D (5 bases). Trimming left V 3 bases short and J 5 bases short, with 14 bases between. This CDR3 spans 14 amino acids. Looked up from germline, CDR1 is SGHRS and CDR2 is YFSETQ. This chain's CDR3 is CASSSWGRETEAFF. The DNA of the CDR3 is TGCGCCAGCAGCTCCTGGGGGAGGGAAACTGAAGCTTTCTTT.

This sequence joins TRBV12-3 or TRBV12-4 and TRBJ1-1, with D maybe TRBD1 (6 bases). Deletions cut 7 bases from V and 0 bases from J, with 12 bases between. The CDR3 totals 14 residues. CDR3 nucleotide sequence: TGTGCCAGCACCGCCCAGGGGTTGAACACTGAAGCTTTCTTT. It specifies CASTAQGLNTEAFF.

This clonotype was recorded a few times. V and J are TRBV28 and TRBJ2-7; unclear D gene. The V and J ends lost 4 bases and 5 bases respectively, with 12 bases between them. Germline loops: CDR1 MDHEN, CDR2 SYDVKM. This CDR3 comprises 13 residues. The CDR3 bases are TGTGCCAGCAGTTCCCGAGGCCCTCACGAGCAGTACTTC. Translation gives CASSSRGPHEQYF.

This clonotype appeared many times. The chain links TRBV24-1 to TRBJ1-1; 10 bases fit TRBD1. The trim removed 7 bases at V and 4 bases at J, leaving 8 bases unmatched. The CDR3 extends over 15 amino acids. Germline CDR1 reads KGHDR; CDR2 reads SFDVKD. The CDR3 here is CATSASWTGGTEAFF. DNA of the CDR3: TGTGCCACCAGCGCTTCCTGGACAGGGGGCACTGAAGCTTTCTTT.

The V call is TRBV6-1, the J call TRBJ2-5, with TRBD1 identical over 7 bases. The CDR3 contains 15 residues. Germline trimming cut 5 bases from V and 7 bases from J; bases unmatched to any gene: 13. CDR1 is MNHNS, CDR2 SASEGT, per germline. Here the CDR3 DNA reads TGTGCCAGCAGTAGAGGGCCCGACAGGGATGCGACCCAGTACTTC. Encoded protein: CASSRGPDRDATQYF.

This clonotype has at least ten counts. This sequence joins TRBV7-3 and TRBJ1-2; D gene uncertain. Trimming left V 4 bases short and J 2 bases short, with 11 bases between. CDR1 and CDR2 (germline): SGHTA, FQGTGA. There are 14 residues in the CDR3. The CDR3 is CASSWKHANYGYTF. DNA of the CDR3: TGTGCCAGCAGCTGGAAACACGCCAACTATGGCTACACCTTC.

This clonotype was detected many times. The J gene is TRBJ1-1, the V gene TRBV29-1; D unclear. This CDR3 comprises 12 residues. CDR1 and CDR2 (germline): SQVTM, ANQGSEA. V was clipped by 2 bases and J by 1 base, with 5 bases between them. DNA for the CDR3: TGCAGCGTTGAAAAGAGGAACACTGAAGCTTTCTTT. It translates to CSVEKRNTEAFF.

This clonotype was observed many times. The chain joins TRBV20-1 to TRBJ2-5, with a weak D call TRBD2 (5 bases). Trimming took off 0 bases at V and 5 bases at J, with 13 bases between the two ends. The CDR3 totals 14 residues. CDR1 and CDR2 from the germline V gene are DFQATT and SNEGSKA (reference sequence). CDR3 nucleotides: TGCAGTGCTAGAGATCTCCGGGGTAGGGAGACCCAGTACTTC. Translated: CSARDLRGRETQYF.

This clonotype was detected ten times or more. This chain links TRBV29-1 with TRBJ2-5, with a possible D match to TRBD1 (7 bases). V dropped 4 bases and J dropped 4 bases, with 16 bases sitting between them. The CDR3 has 14 amino acids. Germline CDR1 and CDR2: SQVTM and ANQGSEA. In DNA form, the CDR3 reads TGCAGCGTTGTCCTCGCGCAGGGGGGAGAGACCCAGTACTTC. Translation: CSVVLAQGGETQYF.

This clonotype was seen repeatedly, ten times or more. V is TRBV27 and J is TRBJ2-7; possible D gene TRBD1, 6 bases. Trimming removed 5 bases at V and 2 bases at J, with 10 bases between. The V gene's germline CDR1 is MNHEY and CDR2 SMNVEV (reference sequence). The CDR3 spans 13 residues. The CDR3 DNA is TGTGCCAGCAGTCGGGACATTACCTACGAGCAGTACTTC. Amino acid sequence: CASSRDITYEQYF.

This clonotype showed up many times. The CDR3 protein is CASSYSTAVASSSGELFF. For the CDR3, the DNA is TGTGCCAGCAGTTACTCGACGGCGGTAGCATCGTCTTCCGGGGAGCTGTTTTTT. The rearrangement joins TRBV6-2 or TRBV6-3 to TRBJ2-2, with D hard to call. Per germline, CDR1 MNHEY and CDR2 SVGEGT. The CDR3 is 18 amino acids. Trimming removed 0 bases from V and 6 bases from J, with 20 bases in between.

Ten or more counts support this clonotype. The V and J genes are TRBV6-2 or TRBV6-3 and TRBJ1-1, with 10 bases that match TRBD1. The CDR3 totals 17 residues. CDR1 MNHEY and CDR2 SVGEGT come from the germline V gene. The junction had 14 bases not matched to a gene; V was cut back by 2 bases and J by 8 bases. CDR3 in DNA: TGTGCCAGCAGTTACACACCACGTGGCGGACAGGGGGGAGAAGCTTTCTTT. This sequence encodes CASSYTPRGGQGGEAFF.

The chain employs TRBV6-2 or TRBV6-3 and TRBJ2-2, with D perhaps TRBD1 (5 bases). The CDR3 sequence is 18 residues long. Trimming cost V 2 bases and J 0 bases, with 16 bases left between them. Germline V CDR1 and CDR2: MNHEY, SVGEGT. The CDR3 reads CASSYRTQDSPNTGELFF. The CDR3 DNA sequence: TGTGCCAGCAGTTACCGTACTCAAGACAGCCCGAACACCGGGGAGCTGTTTTTT.

The table lists this clonotype with many counts. V usage is TRBV2 and J usage is TRBJ1-5; D remains ambiguous. Germline V gene sequence: CDR1 SNHLY, CDR2 FYNNEI. The CDR3 length is 12 residues. The V end was cut by 4 bases, the J end by 7 bases, with 8 bases between. CDR3 nucleotides: TGTGCCAGCAGTGCCGGTGGACAGCCCCAGCATTTT. Its protein is CASSAGGQPQHF.

The V gene is TRBV6-1, the J gene TRBJ2-7; TRBD1 agrees at 9 bases. The CDR3 contains 15 residues. Germline CDR1 MNHNS, CDR2 SASEGT. Trimming removed 7 bases from V and 3 bases from J; junction bases left unmatched: 10. The CDR3 DNA reads TGTGCCAGCACTCACGCTGGGACAGGGCGCTACGAGCAGTACTTC. Translating it yields CASTHAGTGRYEQYF.

This clonotype has only a few counts. This rearrangement joins TRBV7-9 to TRBJ2-1, with unresolved D. CDR1 and CDR2 (germline): SEHNR, FQNEAQ (reference sequence). V was trimmed by 5 bases and J by 8 bases, leaving 10 bases between them. The CDR3 is 12 amino acids. The CDR3 spells CASSPGYDEQFF. Written as DNA, the CDR3 is TGTGCCAGCAGCCCCGGATACGATGAGCAGTTCTTC.

The chain joins TRBV12-3 or TRBV12-4 to TRBJ2-2; TRBD2 matches 11 bases. V was clipped by 6 bases and J by 8 bases; unmatched bases: 5. The CDR3 is 14 residues long. In nucleotides, the CDR3 is TGTGCCAGCAGACTAGCGGGAGTTCGTGGGGAGCTGTTTTTT. Its protein is CASRLAGVRGELFF.

At least ten counts were recorded for this clonotype. The chain uses TRBV18 and TRBJ1-1; maybe TRBD1 (5 bases). Trimming left V 8 bases short and J 3 bases short, with 13 bases between. Germline V lookup: CDR1 KGHSH, CDR2 LQKENI. The CDR3 has 13 amino acids. CDR3 sequence reads: CASLTLRDTEAFF. The CDR3, as DNA: TGTGCCAGCCTCACCCTCAGGGACACTGAAGCTTTCTTT.

This clonotype occurred many times. The rearrangement links TRBV19 to TRBJ1-1, with D maybe TRBD1 (5 bases). Trimming took 5 bases from V and 2 from J, leaving 12 bases between them. Germline lookup yields CDR1 LNHDA and CDR2 SQIVND (reference sequence). The CDR3 has 14 amino acids. The CDR3 DNA follows: TGTGCCAGTAGTTCCGGCAGGACAAACACTGAAGCTTTCTTT. This gives the protein CASSSGRTNTEAFF.

The rearrangement joins TRBV7-3 to TRBJ2-3; perhaps TRBD2 as D (6 bases). The CDR3 contains 16 residues. The V end lost 4 bases, the J end lost 0 bases, and 14 bases lay between the germline ends. Germline V gives CDR1 SGHTA, CDR2 FQGTGA. This CDR3 is CASSSRGAASTDTQYF. Here the CDR3 DNA reads TGTGCCAGCAGCTCCCGCGGGGCGGCTAGCACAGATACGCAGTATTTT.

This clonotype has ten or more counts. The gene calls are TRBV4-3 and TRBJ2-7; a possible D gene is TRBD2 (7 bases). Trimming took off 5 bases at V and 3 bases at J, with 17 bases between the two ends. This CDR3 is 15 amino acids long. The germline V gene encodes CDR1 LGHNA and CDR2 YSLEER. CDR3 amino acids: CASSLQAGAIYEQYF. CDR3 DNA: TGCGCCAGCAGCTTACAGGCGGGGGCTATCTACGAGCAGTACTTC.

Many counts were recorded for this clonotype. The V call is TRBV19, the J call TRBJ2-7, with a possible D match to TRBD2 (6 bases). The germline gives CDR1 LNHDA, CDR2 SQIVND (reference sequence). This CDR3 is 13 amino acids long. V was clipped by 3 bases and J by 7 bases, with 13 bases between them. CDR3: CASSISEGREQYF. The CDR3 bases are TGTGCCAGTAGTATCTCGGAGGGACGGGAGCAGTACTTC.

This clonotype was seen ten or more times. V gene TRBV29-1 combines with J gene TRBJ1-1, with TRBD1 as a possible D gene (5 bases). CDR1 is SQVTM, CDR2 ANQGSEA, per germline. Between the trimmed V and J ends, which lost 4 bases and 8 bases, there was a span of 14 bases. CDR3 length: 12 residues. The CDR3 DNA reads TGCAGCGTTGGGGCGGGGGAGGTGGAAGCTTTCTTT. This codes for CSVGAGEVEAFF.